One sample yielded the 12 T cell receptor beta chains listed below, sequenced in a study of blood T cells in healthy people across ages. A second PCR, run for roughly 7 to 11 cycles, used a sample-barcoded 5' primer plus a J-beta primer mix. TCRdb recomputed calls from the 5' RACE reads with MiXCR, one row per CDR3 protein. The data show 790,000 or so distinct CDR3 sequences, about 47% seen once. Sequences were obtained from blood. Receptors were obtained from a man older than 75 in good health.

The chain joins TRBV5-1 to TRBJ1-3; D is unresolved. This CDR3 has 14 residues. The V and J ends lost 3 bases and 0 bases respectively, with 7 bases between them. Per the germline V gene, CDR1 is SGHRS and CDR2 is YFSETQ. CDR3 protein: CASSSDGSGNTIYF. CDR3 DNA sequence: TGCGCCAGCAGCTCGGACGGCTCTGGAAACACCATATATTTT.

The chain combines TRBV7-9 with TRBJ2-4, with 10 bases lining up with TRBD2. The J call may not be correct, given that the DNA end is closer to TRBJ2-7. CDR3 length: 14 amino acids. The germline V gene has CDR1 SEHNR and CDR2 FQNEAQ (reference sequence). Here the CDR3 reads CASSPSGRAHEQYF. CDR3 coding DNA: TGTGCCAGCAGCCCAAGCGGGAGGGCCCACGAGCAGTACTTC.

This clonotype has a handful of counts. The V and J genes are TRBV30 and TRBJ2-5; tentatively, D is TRBD1 (5 bases). Germline lookup yields CDR1 GTSNPN and CDR2 SVGIG (reference sequence). The CDR3 has 13 amino acids. Between the trimmed V and J ends, which lost 1 base and 11 bases, there was a span of 17 bases. CDR3 DNA sequence: TGTGCCTGGAGTGGACAGCTATCGAGAGAGCAGTACTTC. It yields the protein CAWSGQLSREQYF.

The V call is TRBV10-3, the J call TRBJ2-3, with D perhaps matching TRBD1 (5 bases). CDR3 length: 14 amino acids. V lost 4 bases, J lost 0 bases, and 8 bases lay in between. The V gene's germline CDR1 is ENHRY and CDR2 SYGVKD. DNA for the CDR3: TGTGCCATCAGTGCGGACATCAGCACAGATACGCAGTATTTT. It is translated as CAISADISTDTQYF.

This chain joins TRBV7-3 and TRBJ2-1; 12 bases agree with TRBD2. V shed 0 bases, J shed 5 bases, and the junction held 8 bases outside the gene matches. The CDR3 is 18 amino acids. Germline V gene lookup returns CDR1 SGHTA and CDR2 FQGTGA. The CDR3 loop is CASSLTPPSGRADNEQFF. CDR3 sequence (DNA): TGTGCCAGCAGCTTAACCCCGCCTAGCGGGAGGGCCGACAATGAGCAGTTCTTC.

V and J are TRBV27 and TRBJ2-1, with TRBD2 matching over 7 bases. The tail of the sequence fits TRBJ2-7 better, so the J call may be wrong. CDR3 size: 14 residues. Germline V gene data show CDR1 as MNHEY and CDR2 as SMNVEV (reference sequence). Written as DNA, the CDR3 is TGTGCCAGCAATTCGGGAGGTTCCTACAATGAGCAGTACTTC. It translates to CASNSGGSYNEQYF.

This clonotype was found many times. The CDR3 loop reads CAISEIGNTQYF. DNA of the CDR3: TGTGCCATCAGTGAAATAGGGAATACGCAGTATTTT. The chain joins TRBV10-3 to TRBJ2-3; D call uncertain. The CDR3 totals 12 residues. V gave up 3 bases and J gave up 7 bases, with 8 bases separating them. Germline values: CDR1 ENHRY, CDR2 SYGVKD.

The chain links TRBV18 to TRBJ2-3; D call uncertain. Germline V gives CDR1 KGHSH, CDR2 LQKENI. The germline V and J ends were trimmed by 3 bases and 5 bases, with 9 bases remaining between them. CDR3 size: 13 residues. The CDR3 spells CASSPTPGDTQYF. DNA for the CDR3: TGTGCCAGCTCACCTACGCCAGGAGATACGCAGTATTTT.

The rearrangement joins TRBV7-2 to TRBJ2-7; the D gene could be TRBD1 or TRBD2 (5 bases each). Trimming left V 2 bases short and J 2 bases short, with 13 bases between. This CDR3 has 15 residues. Germline CDR1 and CDR2: SGHTA and FQGNSA. The CDR3 coding sequence is TGTGCCAGCAGCTTATGGGGGTGGGGAACCTACGAGCAGTACTTC. This translates into CASSLWGWGTYEQYF.

Only a few counts were recorded for this clonotype. Here the CDR3 reads CASSSLTSGGSDTQYF. The CDR3 DNA sequence: TGTGCCAGCAGCAGCTTAACTAGCGGGGGGTCAGATACGCAGTATTTT. The chain recombines TRBV7-2 with TRBJ2-3; TRBD2 aligns across 12 bases. Germline lookup yields CDR1 SGHTA and CDR2 FQGNSA. CDR3 length: 16 amino acids. J lost 4 bases, V lost 5 bases, and 7 bases had no gene match.

This clonotype was found many times. V usage is TRBV4-2 and J usage is TRBJ1-2, with 9 bases aligning to TRBD1. The germline CDR1 and CDR2 sequences are LGHNA and YNFKEQ. The CDR3 contains 16 residues. J was trimmed by 5 bases and V by 3 bases; bases with no gene match: 10. The CDR3 bases are TGTGCCAGCAGCCAGAGGCCGGGACAGGGACAGTATGGCTACACCTTC. It encodes CASSQRPGQGQYGYTF.

In its sample, this clonotype was seen a few times. The V gene is TRBV7-2, the J gene TRBJ1-1; TRBD1 aligns across 8 bases. CDR1 is SGHTA and CDR2 is FQGNSA in the germline V gene. CDR3 length equals 14 residues. V shed 5 bases, J shed 5 bases, and the junction held 7 bases outside the gene matches. The chain's CDR3 is CASSPTGVSTEAFF. The CDR3, as DNA: TGTGCCAGCAGCCCGACAGGGGTATCGACTGAAGCTTTCTTT.